This T cell receptor (beta chain) was identified during a study of OX40 agonist ivuxolimab in advanced cancers. Study-level background: Patient treatment consisted of intravenous ivuxolimab administration every 2 weeks at 0.01 to 10 mg/kg.

The CDR3 has 14 amino acids. Germline lookup yields CDR1 SEHNR and CDR2 FQNEAQ (reference sequence). Trimming left V 5 bases short and J 1 base short, with 11 bases between. On this clone itself: Antigen: not known.

At baseline, cycle 4 day 1, and cycle 7 day 1, blood was sampled. Sequencing used immunoSEQ multiplex PCR; TCRdb keeps in-frame clones, though not all of them. The sample shows about 29,000 clones, around 83% of them seen only once. Whole-study findings and limits: Expanded clones were, on average, more numerous in CD8+ T cells than in CD4+. Normalized T-cell clonal expansion was also low in a subset of nonresponders.

The V and J genes are TRBV7-9 and TRBJ1-1; D is ambiguous. Sequenced material: CD4+ or CD8+ T cells sorted from blood, taken in a trial of the OX40 agonist ivuxolimab. The source of this sequence is an adult with an advanced solid tumor such as melanoma, head and neck, liver or kidney cancer. CDR3 nucleotide sequence: TGTGCCAGCAGCGCGTTAGGAGGGAACACTGAAGCTTTCTTT. Translated, it gives CASSALGGNTEAFF.